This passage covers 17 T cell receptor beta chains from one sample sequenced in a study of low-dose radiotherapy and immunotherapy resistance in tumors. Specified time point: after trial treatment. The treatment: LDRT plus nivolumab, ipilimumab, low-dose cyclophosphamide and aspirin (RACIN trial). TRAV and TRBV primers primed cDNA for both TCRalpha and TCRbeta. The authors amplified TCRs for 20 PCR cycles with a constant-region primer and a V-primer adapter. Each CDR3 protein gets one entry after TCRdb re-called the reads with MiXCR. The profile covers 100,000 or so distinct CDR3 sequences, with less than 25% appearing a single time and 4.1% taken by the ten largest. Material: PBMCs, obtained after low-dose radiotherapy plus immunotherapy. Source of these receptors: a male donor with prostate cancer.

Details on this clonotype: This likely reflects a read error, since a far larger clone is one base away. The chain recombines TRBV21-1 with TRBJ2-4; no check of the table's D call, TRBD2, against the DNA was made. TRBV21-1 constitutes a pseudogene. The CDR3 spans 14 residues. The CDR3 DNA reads TGTGCCAGCAGCATAGAGCGGGTGGGCAATGAGCAGTACTTC. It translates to CASSIERVGNEQYF.

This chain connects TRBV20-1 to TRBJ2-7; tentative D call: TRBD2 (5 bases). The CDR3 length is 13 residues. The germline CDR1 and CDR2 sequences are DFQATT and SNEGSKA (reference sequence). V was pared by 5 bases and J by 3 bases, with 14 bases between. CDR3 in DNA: TGCAGTGCTCCTAGCAATCAAATCTACGAGCAGTACTTC. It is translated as CSAPSNQIYEQYF.

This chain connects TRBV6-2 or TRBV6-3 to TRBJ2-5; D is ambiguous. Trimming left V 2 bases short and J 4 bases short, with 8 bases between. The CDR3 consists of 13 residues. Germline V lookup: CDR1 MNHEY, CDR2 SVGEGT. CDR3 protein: CASSYRMTETQYF. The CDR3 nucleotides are TGTGCCAGCAGTTACCGGATGACAGAGACCCAGTACTTC.

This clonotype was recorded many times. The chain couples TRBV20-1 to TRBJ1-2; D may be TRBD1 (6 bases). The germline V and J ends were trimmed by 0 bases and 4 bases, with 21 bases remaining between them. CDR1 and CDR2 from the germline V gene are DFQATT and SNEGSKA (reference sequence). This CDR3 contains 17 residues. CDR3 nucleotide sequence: TGCAGTGCTAGAGATTTTCGGGCGGAACAGGGCATCTATGGCTACACCTTC. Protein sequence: CSARDFRAEQGIYGYTF.

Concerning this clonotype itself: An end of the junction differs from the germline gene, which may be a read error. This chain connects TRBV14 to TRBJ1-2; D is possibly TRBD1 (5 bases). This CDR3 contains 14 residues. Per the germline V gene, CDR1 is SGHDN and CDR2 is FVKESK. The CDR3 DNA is TGTACCAGCAGCCAAGGCAGGGCTGCCTATGGCTACGCCTTC. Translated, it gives CTSSQGRAAYGYAF.

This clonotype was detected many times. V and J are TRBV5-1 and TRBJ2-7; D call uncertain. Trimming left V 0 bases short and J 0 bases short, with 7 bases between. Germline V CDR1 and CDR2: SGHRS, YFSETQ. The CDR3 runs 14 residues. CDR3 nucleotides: TGCGCCAGCAGCTTGGAGGCCAGCTCCTACGAGCAGTACTTC. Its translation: CASSLEASSYEQYF.

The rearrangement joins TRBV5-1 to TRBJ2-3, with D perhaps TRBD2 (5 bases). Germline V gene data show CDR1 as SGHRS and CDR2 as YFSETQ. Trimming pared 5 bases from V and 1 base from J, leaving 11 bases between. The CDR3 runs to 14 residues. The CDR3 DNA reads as TGCGCCAGCAGGCCACTAGATCGCACAGATACGCAGTATTTT. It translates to CASRPLDRTDTQYF.

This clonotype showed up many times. CDR3: CASSEGGPETQYF. CDR3 nucleotide sequence: TGTGCCAGCAGTGAAGGGGGGCCAGAGACCCAGTACTTC. V and J are TRBV6-4 and TRBJ2-5; perhaps D is TRBD1 or TRBD2 (6 bases each). Looked up from germline, CDR1 is MRHNA and CDR2 is SNTAGT. This CDR3 is 13 amino acids long. V was shortened by 3 bases and J by 4 bases, with 9 bases between the two germline ends.

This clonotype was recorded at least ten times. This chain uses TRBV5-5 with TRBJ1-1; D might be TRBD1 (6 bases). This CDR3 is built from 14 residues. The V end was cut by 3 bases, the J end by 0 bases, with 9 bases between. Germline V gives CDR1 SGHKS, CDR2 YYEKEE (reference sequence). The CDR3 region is CASSSRGLNTEAFF. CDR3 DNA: TGTGCCAGCAGCTCCAGGGGCCTGAACACTGAAGCTTTCTTT. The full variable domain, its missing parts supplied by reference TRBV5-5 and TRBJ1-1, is DAGVTQSPTHLIKTRGQQVTLRCSPISGHKSVSWYQQVLGQGPQFIFQYYEKEERGRGNFPDRFSARQFPNYSSELNVNALLLGDSALYLCASSSRGLNTEAFFGQGTRLTVV.

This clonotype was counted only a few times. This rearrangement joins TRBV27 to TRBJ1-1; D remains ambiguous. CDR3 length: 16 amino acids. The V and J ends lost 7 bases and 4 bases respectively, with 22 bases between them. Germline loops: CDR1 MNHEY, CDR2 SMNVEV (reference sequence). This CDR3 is CASNYGPGPKPTEAFF. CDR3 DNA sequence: TGTGCCAGCAACTATGGTCCAGGCCCTAAGCCCACTGAAGCTTTCTTT.

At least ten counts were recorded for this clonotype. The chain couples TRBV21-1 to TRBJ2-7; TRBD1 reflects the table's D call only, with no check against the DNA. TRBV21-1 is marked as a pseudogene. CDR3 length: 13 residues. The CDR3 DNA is TGTGCCAGCAGCCCGGAAACGGGGGGCGAGCAGTACTTC. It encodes CASSPETGGEQYF.

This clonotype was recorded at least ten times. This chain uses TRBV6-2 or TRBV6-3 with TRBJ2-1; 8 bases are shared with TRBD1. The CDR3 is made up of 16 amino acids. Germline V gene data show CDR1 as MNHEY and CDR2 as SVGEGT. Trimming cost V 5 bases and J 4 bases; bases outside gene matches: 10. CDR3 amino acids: CASSQTGTGIYNEQFF. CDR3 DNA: TGTGCCAGCAGTCAAACCGGGACAGGTATTTACAATGAGCAGTTCTTC.

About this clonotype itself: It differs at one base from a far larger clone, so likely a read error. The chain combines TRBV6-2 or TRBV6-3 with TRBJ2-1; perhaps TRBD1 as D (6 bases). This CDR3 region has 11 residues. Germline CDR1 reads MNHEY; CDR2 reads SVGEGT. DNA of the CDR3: TGTGCCGGCAGTTACGGGACAAAGCAGTTCTTC. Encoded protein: CAGSYGTKQFF.

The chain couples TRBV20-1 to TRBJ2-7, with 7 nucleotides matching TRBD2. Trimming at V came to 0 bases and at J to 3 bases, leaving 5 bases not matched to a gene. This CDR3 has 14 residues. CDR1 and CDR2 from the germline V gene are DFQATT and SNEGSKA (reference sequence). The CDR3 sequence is CSARDALADYEQYF. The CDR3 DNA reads TGCAGTGCTAGAGATGCCCTAGCGGACTACGAGCAGTACTTC.

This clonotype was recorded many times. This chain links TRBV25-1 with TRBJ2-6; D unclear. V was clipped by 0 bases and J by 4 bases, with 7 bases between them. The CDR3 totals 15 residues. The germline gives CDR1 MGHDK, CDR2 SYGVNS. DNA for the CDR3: TGTGCCAGCAGTGAATACGGCACCGGGGCCAACGTCCTGACTTTC. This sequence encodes CASSEYGTGANVLTF.

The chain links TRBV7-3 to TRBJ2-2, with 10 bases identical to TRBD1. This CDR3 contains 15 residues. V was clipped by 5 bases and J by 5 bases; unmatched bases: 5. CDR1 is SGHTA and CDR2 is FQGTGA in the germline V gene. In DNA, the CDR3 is TGTGCCAGCAGCCAGGGACAGGGGAATACCGGGGAGCTGTTTTTT. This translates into CASSQGQGNTGELFF.

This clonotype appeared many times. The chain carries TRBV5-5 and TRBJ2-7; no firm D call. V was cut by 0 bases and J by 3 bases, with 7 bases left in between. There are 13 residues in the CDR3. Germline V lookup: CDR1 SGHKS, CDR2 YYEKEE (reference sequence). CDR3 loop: CASSLGQNYEQYF. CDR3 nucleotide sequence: TGTGCCAGCAGCTTGGGGCAGAACTACGAGCAGTACTTC.